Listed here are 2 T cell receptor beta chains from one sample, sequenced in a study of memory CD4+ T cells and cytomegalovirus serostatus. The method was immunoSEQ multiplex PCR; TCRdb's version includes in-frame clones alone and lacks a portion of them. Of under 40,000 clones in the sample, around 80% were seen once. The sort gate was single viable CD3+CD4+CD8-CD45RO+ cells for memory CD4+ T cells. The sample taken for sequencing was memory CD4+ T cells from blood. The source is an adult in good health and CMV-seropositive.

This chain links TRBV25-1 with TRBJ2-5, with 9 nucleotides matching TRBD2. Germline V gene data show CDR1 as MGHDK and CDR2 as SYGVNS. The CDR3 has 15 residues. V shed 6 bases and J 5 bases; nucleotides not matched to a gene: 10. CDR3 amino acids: CASSEGAGGGETQYF. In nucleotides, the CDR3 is TGTGCCAGCAGCGAAGGAGCGGGGGGAGGTGAGACCCAGTACTTC.

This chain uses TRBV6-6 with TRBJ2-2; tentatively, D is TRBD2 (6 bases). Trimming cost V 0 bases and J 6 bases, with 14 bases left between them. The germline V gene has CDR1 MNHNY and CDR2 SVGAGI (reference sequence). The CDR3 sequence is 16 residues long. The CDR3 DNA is TGTGCCAGCAGTTACTCGGGCGGCGCGGGGCCCGGGGAGCTGTTTTTT. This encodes CASSYSGGAGPGELFF.